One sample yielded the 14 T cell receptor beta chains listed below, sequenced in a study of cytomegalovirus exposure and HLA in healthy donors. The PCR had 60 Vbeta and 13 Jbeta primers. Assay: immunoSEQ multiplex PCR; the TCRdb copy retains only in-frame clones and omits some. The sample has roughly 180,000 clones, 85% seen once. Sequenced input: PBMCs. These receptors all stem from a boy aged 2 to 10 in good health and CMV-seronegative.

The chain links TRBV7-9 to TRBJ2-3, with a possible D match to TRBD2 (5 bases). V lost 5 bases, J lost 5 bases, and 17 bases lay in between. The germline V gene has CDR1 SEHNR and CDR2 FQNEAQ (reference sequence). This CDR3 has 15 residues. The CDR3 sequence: CASSPGLRSGDTQYF. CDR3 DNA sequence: TGTGCCAGCAGCCCCGGACTGCGTTCGGGAGATACGCAGTATTTT.

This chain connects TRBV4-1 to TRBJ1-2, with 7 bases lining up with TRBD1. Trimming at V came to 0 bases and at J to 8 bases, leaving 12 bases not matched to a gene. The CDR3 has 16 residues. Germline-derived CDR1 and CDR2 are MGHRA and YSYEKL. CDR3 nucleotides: TGCGCCAGCAGCCAAGATGGGGGACAGTCTATGAACGGCTACACCTTC. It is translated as CASSQDGGQSMNGYTF.

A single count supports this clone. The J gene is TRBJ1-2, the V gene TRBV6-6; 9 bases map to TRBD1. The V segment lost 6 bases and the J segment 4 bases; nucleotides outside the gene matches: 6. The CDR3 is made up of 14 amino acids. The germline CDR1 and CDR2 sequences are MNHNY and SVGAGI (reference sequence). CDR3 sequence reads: CASRRGTGSYGYTF. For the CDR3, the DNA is TGTGCCAGCAGGCGGGGGACAGGGAGCTATGGCTACACCTTC.

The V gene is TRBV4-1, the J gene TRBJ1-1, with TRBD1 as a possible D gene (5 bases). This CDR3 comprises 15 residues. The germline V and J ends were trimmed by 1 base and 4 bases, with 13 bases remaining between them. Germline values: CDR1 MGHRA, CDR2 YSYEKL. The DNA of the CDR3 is TGCGCCAGCAGCCAAGTAGTAGGGGCTTCCACTGAAGCTTTCTTT. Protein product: CASSQVVGASTEAFF.

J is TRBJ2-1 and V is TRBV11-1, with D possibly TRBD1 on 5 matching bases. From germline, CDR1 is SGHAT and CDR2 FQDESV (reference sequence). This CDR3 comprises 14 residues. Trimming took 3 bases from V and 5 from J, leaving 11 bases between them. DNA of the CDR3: TGTGCCAGCAGCTTCGGCAGGGCGGACAATGAGCAGTTCTTC. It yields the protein CASSFGRADNEQFF.

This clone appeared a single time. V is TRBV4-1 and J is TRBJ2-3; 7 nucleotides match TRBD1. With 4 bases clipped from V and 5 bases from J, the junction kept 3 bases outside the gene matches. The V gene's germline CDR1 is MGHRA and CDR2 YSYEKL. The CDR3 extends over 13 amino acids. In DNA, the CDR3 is TGCGCCAGCAGCCCGAGGGGGCAAGATACGCAGTATTTT. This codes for CASSPRGQDTQYF.

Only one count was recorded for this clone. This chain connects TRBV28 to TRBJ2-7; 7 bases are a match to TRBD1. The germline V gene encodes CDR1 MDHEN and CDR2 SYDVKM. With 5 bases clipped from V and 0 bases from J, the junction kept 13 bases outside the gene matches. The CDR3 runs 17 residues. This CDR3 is CASSPLRGQTCSYEQYV. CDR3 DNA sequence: TGTGCCAGCAGTCCTTTAAGGGGACAGACTTGCTCCTACGAGCAGTACGTC.

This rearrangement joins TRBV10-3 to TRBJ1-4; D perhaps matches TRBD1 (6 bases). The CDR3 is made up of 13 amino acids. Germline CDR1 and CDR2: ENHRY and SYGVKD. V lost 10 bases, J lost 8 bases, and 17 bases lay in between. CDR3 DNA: TGTGCCACGTCTCGGGACACCCCAGAAAAACTGTTTTTT. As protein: CATSRDTPEKLFF.

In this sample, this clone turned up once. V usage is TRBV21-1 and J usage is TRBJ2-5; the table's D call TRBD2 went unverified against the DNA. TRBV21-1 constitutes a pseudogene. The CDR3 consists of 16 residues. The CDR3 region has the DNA TGTGCCAGCAGCAGCGGACTACCCAAGTACCAAGAGACCCAGTACTTC. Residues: CASSSGLPKYQETQYF.

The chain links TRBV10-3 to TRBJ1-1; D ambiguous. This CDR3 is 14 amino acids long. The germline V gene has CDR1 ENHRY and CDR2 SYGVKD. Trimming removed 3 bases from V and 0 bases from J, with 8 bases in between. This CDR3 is CAISDAGVNTEAFF. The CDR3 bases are TGTGCCATCAGTGACGCCGGGGTGAACACTGAAGCTTTCTTT.

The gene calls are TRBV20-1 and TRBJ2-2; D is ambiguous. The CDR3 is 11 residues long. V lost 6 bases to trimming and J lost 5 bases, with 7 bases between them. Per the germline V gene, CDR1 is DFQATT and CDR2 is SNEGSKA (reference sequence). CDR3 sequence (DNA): TGCAGTGCCACCAGAACCGGGGAGCTGTTTTTT. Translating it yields CSATRTGELFF.

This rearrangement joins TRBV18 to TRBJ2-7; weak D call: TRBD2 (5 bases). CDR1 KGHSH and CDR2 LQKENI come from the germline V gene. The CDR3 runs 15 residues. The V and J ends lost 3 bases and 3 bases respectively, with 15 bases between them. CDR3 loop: CASSPTNGLNYEQYF. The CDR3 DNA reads TGTGCCAGCTCACCTACGAACGGACTGAACTACGAGCAGTACTTC. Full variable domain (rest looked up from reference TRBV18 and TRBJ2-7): NAGVMQNPRHLVRRRGQEARLRCSPMKGHSHVYWYRQLPEEGLKFMVYLQKENIIDESGMPKERFSAEFPKEGPSILRIQQVVRGDSAAYFCASSPTNGLNYEQYFGPGTRLTVT.

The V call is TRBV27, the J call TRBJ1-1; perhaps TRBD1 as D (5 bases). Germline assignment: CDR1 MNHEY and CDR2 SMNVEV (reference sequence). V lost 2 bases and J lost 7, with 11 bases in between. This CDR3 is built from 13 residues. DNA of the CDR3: TGTGCCAGCAGTTTACGGCAGGGTTTTGAAGCTTTCTTT. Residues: CASSLRQGFEAFF.

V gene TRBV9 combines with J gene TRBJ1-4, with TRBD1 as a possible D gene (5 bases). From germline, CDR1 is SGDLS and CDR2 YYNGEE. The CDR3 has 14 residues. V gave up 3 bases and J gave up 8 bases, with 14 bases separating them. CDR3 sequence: CASSGPGVGEKLFF. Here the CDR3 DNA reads TGTGCCAGCAGCGGCCCGGGGGTGGGAGAAAAACTGTTTTTT.